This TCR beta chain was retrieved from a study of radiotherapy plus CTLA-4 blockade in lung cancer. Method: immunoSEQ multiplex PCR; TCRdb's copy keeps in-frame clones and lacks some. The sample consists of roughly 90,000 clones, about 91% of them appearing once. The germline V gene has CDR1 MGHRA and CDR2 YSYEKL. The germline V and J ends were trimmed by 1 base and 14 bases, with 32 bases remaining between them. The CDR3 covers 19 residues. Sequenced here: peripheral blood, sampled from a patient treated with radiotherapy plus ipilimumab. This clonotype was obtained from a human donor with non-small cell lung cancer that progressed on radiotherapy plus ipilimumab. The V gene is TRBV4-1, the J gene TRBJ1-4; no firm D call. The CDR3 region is CASSQAYMEVVSQSSGLFF. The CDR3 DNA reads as TGCGCCAGCAGCCAAGCTTATATGGAGGTCGTTTCTCAATCAAGCGGGCTGTTTTTT.